This T cell receptor (beta chain) was sequenced in a study of human CD8 memory T cell subsets. Among CD8+ T cells, TPEX were CCR7+ PD-1+ TIGIT+ early memory cells with exhausted-like traits. A UMI-labeled 5' RACE approach was the method that produced the TCR beta libraries. No DNA is given; TCRdb re-called the 5' RACE reads and lists each CDR3 protein once. The table for this sample gives about 6,500 distinct CDR3 sequences. The CDR3 spans 14 residues. Per the germline V gene, CDR1 is MDHEN and CDR2 is SYDVKM. The chain uses TRBV28 and TRBJ1-1; TCRdb's D gene call, TRBD1, goes unchecked for lack of DNA. The receptor was derived from a human donor in good health. The sample consisted of CD8+ T cells from PBMCs. The CDR3 protein is CASTSAQGHTEAFF.